This T cell receptor (beta chain) was identified in a study of blood T cell repertoires in COVID-19. Study-wide background: Sources were T cells, B-cell-depleted T cells, or PBMCs; the material itself was cDNA or gDNA.

Original analysis: Amplification with reference gene primers provided the estimates of nucleated cell counts. The protocol was immunoSEQ multiplex PCR, while the TCRdb copy is restricted to in-frame clones and leaves out a portion. V and J calls and clone size follow that table, whereas D and trimming were derived from the DNA. The table shows 110,000 or so clones, with roughly 90% occurring only once. The CDR3 contains 16 residues. Germline V CDR1 and CDR2: KGHSH, LQKENI. V was clipped by 3 bases and J by 0 bases; unmatched bases: 5. This TCR was sampled from an older man who had recovered from COVID-19. This chain joins TRBV18 and TRBJ1-2, with TRBD1 matching 9 bases. Material for sequencing was peripheral blood. CDR3 nucleotides: TGTGCCAGCTCACCGACAGGGGGTACTCCTAACTATGGCTACACCTTC. It specifies CASSPTGGTPNYGYTF.